This T cell receptor beta chain is drawn from a study of blood T cell repertoires in COVID-19. The CDR3 extends over 14 amino acids. Losses at the gene ends were 2 bases for V and 10 bases for J; bases not matched to a gene: 1. From germline, CDR1 is MRHNA and CDR2 SNTAGT. The table came from immunoSEQ multiplex PCR; TCRdb's copy has only in-frame clones and leaves some out. The data show around 230,000 clones, 83% seen once. This clone was detected only a few times. V and J are TRBV6-4 and TRBJ2-3; 15 bases line up with TRBD2. The source is a woman in her 40s with active or convalescent COVID-19. Source material: peripheral blood. DNA of the CDR3: TGTGCCAGCAGTGACGGACTAGCGGGGGGGCCGCAGTATTTT. This encodes CASSDGLAGGPQYF.